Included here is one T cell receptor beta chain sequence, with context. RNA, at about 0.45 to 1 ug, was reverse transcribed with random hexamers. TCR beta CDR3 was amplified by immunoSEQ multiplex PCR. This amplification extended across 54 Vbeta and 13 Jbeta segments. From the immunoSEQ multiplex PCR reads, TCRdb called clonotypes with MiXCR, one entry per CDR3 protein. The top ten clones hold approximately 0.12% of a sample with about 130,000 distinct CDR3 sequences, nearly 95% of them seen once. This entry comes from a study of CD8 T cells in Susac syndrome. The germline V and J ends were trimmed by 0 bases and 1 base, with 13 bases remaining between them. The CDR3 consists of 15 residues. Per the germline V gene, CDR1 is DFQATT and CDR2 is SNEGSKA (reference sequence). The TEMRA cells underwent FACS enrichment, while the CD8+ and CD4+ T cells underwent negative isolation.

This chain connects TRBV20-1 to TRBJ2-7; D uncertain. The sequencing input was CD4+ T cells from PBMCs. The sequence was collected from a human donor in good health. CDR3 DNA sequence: TGCAGTGCTAGAGATCAAATTTTGGAGTCCTACGAGCAGTACTTC. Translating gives CSARDQILESYEQYF.